The text below deals with one T cell receptor (beta chain). The sample originates from a study of blood T cell repertoires in COVID-19. Overall study context: Sources were T cells, B-cell-depleted T cells, or PBMCs; the material itself was cDNA or gDNA.

Germline CDR1 is SEHNR and CDR2 is FQNEAQ (reference sequence). V lost 6 bases, J lost 4 bases, and 19 bases lay in between. This CDR3 has 16 amino acids. Generated by immunoSEQ multiplex PCR, the TCRdb table keeps only in-frame clones and is missing some. Counted here are tens of thousands of clones, approximately 88% occurring once; the ten biggest clones make up roughly 7%. The sequenced sample consisted of peripheral blood. This chain joins TRBV7-9 and TRBJ1-3; maybe TRBD1 (5 bases). This sequence originates from a woman aged 45-65 years with acute or convalescent COVID-19. The CDR3 sequence: CASSPTGGASGNTIYF. The DNA of the CDR3 is TGTGCCAGCAGTCCCACGGGAGGGGCATCAGGAAACACCATATATTTT. Looking up the rest from reference TRBV7-9 and TRBJ1-3 gives the full variable domain: DTGVSQNPRHKITKRGQNVTFRCDPISEHNRLYWYRQTLGQGPEFLTYFQNEAQLEKSRLLSDRFSAERPKGSFSTLEIQRTEQGDSAMYLCASSPTGGASGNTIYFGEGSWLTVV.